This TCR beta chain appears in the sequencing data of a study of CXCR3-negative and CXCR3-positive naive CD8 T cells. General study findings and limits: Compared with CXCR3-negative naive cells, CXCR3-positive naive cells showed more hydrophobic TRB CDR3s.

As for this clonotype: Its antigen is as yet unknown.

The libraries of TRB cDNA were prepared using 5' RACE with UMI labels. TCRdb derives one entry per CDR3 protein from the 5' RACE reads, leaving out DNA. This sample's clone table lists tens of thousands of distinct CDR3 sequences. The CDR3 loop spans 12 amino acids. Sequencing input: naive CXCR3+ CD8+ T cells from blood. Subset defined: CD45RO-CCR7+CD27+CD95- naive CD8+ T cells expressing CXCR3 (TNR3+). The chain has TRBV12-3 or TRBV12-4 and TRBJ2-2; TCRdb calls TRBD1, which cannot be checked without DNA. The receptor's source is a human donor in good health. Some clones in this sample may be carry-over from other donors' samples. CDR3 loop: CASSQGAGELFF.